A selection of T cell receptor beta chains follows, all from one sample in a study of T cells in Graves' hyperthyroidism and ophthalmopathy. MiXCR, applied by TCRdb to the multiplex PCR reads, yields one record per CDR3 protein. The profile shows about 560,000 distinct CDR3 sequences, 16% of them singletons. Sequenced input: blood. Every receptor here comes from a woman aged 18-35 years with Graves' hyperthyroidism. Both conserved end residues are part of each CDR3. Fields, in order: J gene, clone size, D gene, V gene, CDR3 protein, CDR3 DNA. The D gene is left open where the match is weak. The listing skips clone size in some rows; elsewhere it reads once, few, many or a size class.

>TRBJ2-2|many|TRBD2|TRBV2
CASSASGLNTGELFF
TGTGCCAGCAGTGCTAGCGGACTAAACACCGGGGAGCTGTTTTTT
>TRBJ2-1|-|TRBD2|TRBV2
CASTLLAGRSYNEQFF
TGTGCCAGCACCCTACTAGCGGGAAGATCCTACAATGAGCAGTTCTTC
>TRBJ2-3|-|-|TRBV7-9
CASRGRNTDTQYF
TGTGCCAGCAGGGGGCGGAACACAGATACGCAGTATTTT
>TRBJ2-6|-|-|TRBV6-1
CASMEGTHDSSGANVLTF
TGTGCCAGCATGGAGGGGACACACGATAGCTCTGGGGCCAACGTCCTGACTTTC
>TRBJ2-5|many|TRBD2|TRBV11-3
CASSSLAGQETQYF
TGTGCCAGCAGCTCCCTAGCGGGCCAAGAGACCCAGTACTTC
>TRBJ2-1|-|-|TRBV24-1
CATSDSLISVGYNEQFF
TGTGCCACCAGTGATTCCTTGATTAGCGTGGGCTACAATGAGCAGTTCTTC
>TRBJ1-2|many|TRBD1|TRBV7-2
CASSLGDRDSYGYTF
TGTGCCAGCAGCTTAGGGGACAGGGATAGCTATGGCTACACCTTC
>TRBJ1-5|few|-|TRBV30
CAWSVGRVGQPQHF
TGTGCCTGGAGTGTAGGCCGGGTAGGTCAGCCCCAGCATTTT
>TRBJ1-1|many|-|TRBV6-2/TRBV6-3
CAIKTLQENTEAFF
TGTGCCATTAAGACCCTGCAGGAAAACACTGAAGCTTTCTTT
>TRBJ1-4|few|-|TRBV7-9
CASSSIAAGTPATNEKLFF
TGTGCCAGCAGCTCCATTGCCGCTGGGACACCTGCAACTAATGAAAAACTGTTTTTT
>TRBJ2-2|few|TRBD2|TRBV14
CASSLRLAAHTGELFF
TGTGCCAGCAGCCTCCGACTAGCGGCCCACACCGGGGAGCTGTTTTTT
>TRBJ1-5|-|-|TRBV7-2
CASSFFEQGLNQPQHF
TGTGCCAGCAGCTTTTTTGAGCAGGGGCTGAATCAGCCCCAGCATTTT
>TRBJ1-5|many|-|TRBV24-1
CATSDSPFYQPQHF
TGTGCCACCAGTGATTCGCCTTTCTATCAGCCCCAGCATTTT
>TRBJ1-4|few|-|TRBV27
CASSLTGSEKLFF
TGTGCCAGCAGTTTAACGGGAAGTGAAAAACTGTTTTTT
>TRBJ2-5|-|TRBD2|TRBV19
CASSNLLAGGLQETQYF
TGTGCCAGTAGTAACCTACTAGCGGGGGGGCTCCAAGAGACCCAGTACTTC
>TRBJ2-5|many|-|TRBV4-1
CASSQAPGDETQYF
TGCGCCAGCAGCCAAGCCCCCGGAGATGAGACCCAGTACTTC
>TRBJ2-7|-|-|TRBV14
CASSLGWGRLPYEQYF
TGTGCCAGCAGCCTTGGGTGGGGGCGCCTCCCCTACGAGCAGTACTTC
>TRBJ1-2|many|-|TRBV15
CATSREGTAYGYTF
TGTGCCACCAGCAGAGAAGGGACTGCGTATGGCTACACCTTC
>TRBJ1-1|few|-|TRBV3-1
CASSRIRGEAFF
TGTGCCAGCAGTCGAATCAGGGGAGAAGCTTTCTTT
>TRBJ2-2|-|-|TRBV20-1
CSARTEESLRTGELFF
TGCAGTGCTAGGACAGAGGAGTCCCTGAGAACCGGGGAGCTGTTTTTT
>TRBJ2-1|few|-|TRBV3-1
CASSQDRGGAFYNEQFF
TGTGCCAGCAGCCAAGATCGAGGGGGGGCCTTCTACAATGAGCAGTTCTTC
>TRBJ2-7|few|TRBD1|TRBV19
CASSIGTGREQYF
TGTGCCAGTAGTATCGGGACAGGGAGGGAGCAGTACTTC
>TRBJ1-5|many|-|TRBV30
CAWSITGGQPQHF
TGTGCCTGGTCCATCACGGGGGGTCAGCCCCAGCATTTT
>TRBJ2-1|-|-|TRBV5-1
CASTVPGLLSNEQFF
TGCGCCAGCACCGTACCGGGACTTTTATCCAATGAGCAGTTCTTC
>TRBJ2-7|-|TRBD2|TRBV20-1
CSATGTSGWSSYEQYF
TGCAGTGCCACCGGGACTAGCGGGTGGAGCTCCTACGAGCAGTACTTC
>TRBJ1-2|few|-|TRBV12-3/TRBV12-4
CASSIIPHGYTF
TGTGCCAGCAGTATCATCCCCCATGGCTACACCTTC
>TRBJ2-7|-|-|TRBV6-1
CASSERGYGQYF
TGTGCCAGCAGTGAACGGGGCTACGGGCAGTACTTC
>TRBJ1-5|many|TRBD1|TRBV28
CASSPRQGVGNQPQHF
TGTGCCAGCAGTCCTCGACAGGGGGTAGGCAATCAGCCCCAGCATTTT
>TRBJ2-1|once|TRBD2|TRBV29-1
CSVGRTGTSNEQFF
TGCAGCGTCGGGAGGACCGGGACTAGCAATGAGCAGTTCTTC
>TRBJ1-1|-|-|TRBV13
CASSSPREGKTEAFF
TGTGCCAGCAGCTCTCCCCGGGAGGGGAAGACTGAAGCTTTCTTT
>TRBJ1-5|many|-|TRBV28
CASSLRAFSNQPQHF
TGTGCCAGCAGTTTGCGAGCTTTTAGCAATCAGCCCCAGCATTTT
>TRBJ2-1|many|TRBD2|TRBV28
CASSSSSGGVAYNEQFF
TGTGCCAGCAGTTCTAGTAGCGGGGGGGTCGCGTACAATGAGCAGTTCTTC
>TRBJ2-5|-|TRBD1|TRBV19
CASSILPGTGPGSQYF
TGTGCCAGTAGTATTCTTCCCGGGACAGGGCCTGGGTCCCAGTACTTC
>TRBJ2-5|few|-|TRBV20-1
CSASPLAGETQYF
TGCAGTGCTAGCCCTCTAGCAGGCGAGACCCAGTACTTC
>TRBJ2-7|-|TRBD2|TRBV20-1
CSASRGTSGSRYEQYF
TGCAGTGCTAGTCGGGGGACTAGCGGGAGTCGGTACGAGCAGTACTTC
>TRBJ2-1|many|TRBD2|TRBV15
CATSRAAGALYNEQFF
TGTGCCACCAGCAGGGCTGCGGGAGCCCTCTACAATGAGCAGTTCTTC
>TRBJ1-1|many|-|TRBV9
CASSVGGSSTEAFF
TGTGCCAGCAGCGTAGGGGGGAGTAGCACTGAAGCTTTCTTT
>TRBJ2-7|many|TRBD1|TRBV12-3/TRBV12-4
CASSPRGTGSDEQYF
TGTGCCAGCAGTCCACGGGGGACAGGGTCCGACGAGCAGTACTTC
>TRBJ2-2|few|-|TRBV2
CASSEESGSNTGELFF
TGTGCCAGCAGTGAAGAATCAGGGTCGAACACCGGGGAGCTGTTTTTT
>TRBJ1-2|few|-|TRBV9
CASSGPGGASVGGYTF
TGTGCCAGCAGTGGCCCGGGGGGCGCGAGCGTTGGCGGCTACACCTTC
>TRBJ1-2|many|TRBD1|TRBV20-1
CSASYRDRGSNYGYTF
TGCAGTGCTAGTTACCGGGACAGGGGTTCTAACTATGGCTACACCTTC
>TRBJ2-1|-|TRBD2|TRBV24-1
CATSDSSSGSAYNEQFF
TGTGCCACCAGTGACTCAAGTAGCGGGAGTGCCTACAATGAGCAGTTCTTC
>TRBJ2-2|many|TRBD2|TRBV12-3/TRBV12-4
CASSPRRGTSGASNTGELFF
TGTGCCAGCAGCCCTAGGAGGGGGACTAGCGGGGCATCGAACACCGGGGAGCTGTTTTTT
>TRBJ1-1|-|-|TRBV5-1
CASSLDRPNTEAFF
TGCGCCAGCAGCTTGGACAGGCCGAACACTGAAGCTTTCTTT
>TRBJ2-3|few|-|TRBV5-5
CASSLSVHTDTQYF
TGTGCCAGCAGCTTGTCAGTTCACACAGATACGCAGTATTTT
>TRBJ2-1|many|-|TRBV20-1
CSAKVGGKAGNEQFF
TGCAGTGCTAAGGTGGGCGGGAAGGCGGGAAATGAGCAGTTCTTC
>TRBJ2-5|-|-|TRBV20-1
CSPRIAFGETQYF
TGCAGTCCGCGTATCGCATTTGGGGAGACCCAGTACTTC
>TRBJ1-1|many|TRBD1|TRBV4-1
CASSLPRQGAKDTEAFF
TGCGCCAGCAGCCTTCCGAGACAGGGGGCAAAGGACACTGAAGCTTTCTTT
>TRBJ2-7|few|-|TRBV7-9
CASSARTEKVSYEQYF
TGTGCCAGCAGCGCCCGGACGGAGAAAGTATCCTACGAGCAGTACTTC
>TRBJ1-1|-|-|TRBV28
CASRGGPLSFEAFF
TGTGCCAGCAGGGGCGGCCCTCTTTCCTTTGAAGCTTTCTTT
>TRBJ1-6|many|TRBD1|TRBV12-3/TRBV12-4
CASSPGQENSPLHF
TGTGCCAGCAGCCCGGGACAGGAGAATTCACCCCTCCACTTT